The 16 T cell receptor beta chains presented below share a single source sample, sequenced in a study of regulatory T cells in long-lasting Graves disease. Construction of TCR beta libraries relied on iRepertoire HTBI primers and on Arm-PCR targeting CDR3 regions. TCRdb re-called the multiplex PCR reads with MiXCR, one entry per CDR3 protein. In the table there are approximately 480,000 distinct CDR3 sequences, 15% to 20% of which are singletons. The time point: newly diagnosed GD, antithyroid drugs for less than 3 months. Extracted RNA from PBMCs served as the source of the TCR library. The same specimen was also included in a second study, on T cells in Graves' hyperthyroidism and ophthalmopathy.

The sample here was peripheral blood mononuclear cells (PBMCs), taken at new diagnosis, from a patient treated with antithyroid drugs. The receptors stem from a man aged 35 to 55 with Graves disease.

This clonotype appeared many times. The chain is built from TRBV5-1 and TRBJ2-2; TRBD2 is a possible D gene (6 bases). Looked up from germline, CDR1 is SGHRS and CDR2 is YFSETQ. The V end lost 4 bases, the J end lost 5 bases, and 12 bases lay between the germline ends. This CDR3 region has 14 residues. CDR3: CASSPRRGTGELFF. The DNA of the CDR3 is TGCGCCAGCAGCCCGAGGAGGGGAACCGGGGAGCTGTTTTTT.

This clonotype was counted a few times. The chain recombines TRBV27 with TRBJ2-3; D not resolved. From germline, CDR1 is MNHEY and CDR2 SMNVEV (reference sequence). This CDR3 spans 15 amino acids. The germline V and J ends were trimmed by 3 bases and 2 bases, with 12 bases remaining between them. The CDR3 coding sequence is TGTGCCAGCAGTTTTAACGGGCAGGTCACAGATACGCAGTATTTT. This translates into CASSFNGQVTDTQYF.

A few counts support this clonotype. This may be a read error: a much more frequent sequence differs by one nucleotide. The V and J genes are TRBV28 and TRBJ2-1; 9 bases map to TRBD2. V trimming: 7 bases; J trimming: 8 bases; junction bases outside the gene matches: 9. Per the germline V gene, CDR1 is MDHEN and CDR2 is SYDVKM. CDR3 length: 14 amino acids. The CDR3 DNA is TGTGCCAGCAAGTCCAGCGGGAGGCAGGATGAGCAGTTCTTC. Amino acids: CASKSSGRQDEQFF.

This clonotype was detected many times. The genes are TRBV20-1 and TRBJ2-3; 10 nucleotides match TRBD2. There are 14 residues in the CDR3. Germline V gene lookup returns CDR1 DFQATT and CDR2 SNEGSKA (reference sequence). V shed 6 bases and J 3 bases; nucleotides not matched to a gene: 6. The CDR3 sequence: CSASLTSGTDTQYF. CDR3 sequence (DNA): TGCAGTGCCAGCCTGACTAGCGGGACAGATACGCAGTATTTT.

This clonotype was seen more than once but under ten times. This chain joins TRBV12-3 or TRBV12-4 and TRBJ2-1; D might be TRBD1 (6 bases). V was shortened by 3 bases and J by 5 bases, with 14 bases between the two germline ends. The CDR3 spans 15 residues. The chain's CDR3 is CASSFIWDKNNEQFF. In DNA form, the CDR3 reads TGTGCCAGCAGTTTTATCTGGGACAAGAACAATGAGCAGTTCTTC.

The chain employs TRBV7-9 and TRBJ1-5; the D gene is possibly TRBD1 (6 bases). CDR3 length: 14 residues. Germline V gene sequence: CDR1 SEHNR, CDR2 FQNEAQ (reference sequence). Trimming left V 5 bases short and J 6 bases short, with 14 bases between. CDR3 nucleotides: TGTGCCAGCAGCCGCGTAGGGGGGAGTCAGCCCCAGCATTTT. Amino acids: CASSRVGGSQPQHF.

This clonotype was counted only a few times. The chain employs TRBV20-1 and TRBJ2-1; D is unclear. The length of the CDR3 is 14 residues. The germline V and J ends were trimmed by 3 bases and 0 bases, with 9 bases remaining between them. CDR1 is DFQATT, CDR2 SNEGSKA, per germline (reference sequence). Here the CDR3 DNA reads TGCAGTGCTAGGAGCGAGAGCTCCTACAATGAGCAGTTCTTC. Translated, it gives CSARSESSYNEQFF.

The chain links TRBV20-1 to TRBJ2-3, with D unresolved. Per germline, CDR1 DFQATT and CDR2 SNEGSKA (reference sequence). This CDR3 is built from 9 residues. The chain's CDR3 is CRCTDTQYF. DNA for the CDR3: TGCAGATGCACAGATACGCAGTATTTT.

V gene TRBV10-3 combines with J gene TRBJ2-6, with 8 nucleotides matching TRBD1. The V and J ends lost 6 bases and 0 bases, in that order; junction bases with no gene match: 10. Germline-derived CDR1 and CDR2 are ENHRY and SYGVKD. This CDR3 contains 18 residues. CDR3 region: CAISLGQGEGSGANVLTF. The CDR3 nucleotides read TGTGCCATCAGCCTAGGACAGGGTGAGGGCTCTGGGGCCAACGTCCTGACTTTC.

This clonotype was picked up many times. The rearrangement joins TRBV28 to TRBJ2-7; D may correspond to TRBD1 or TRBD2 (5 bases each). Trimming took off 5 bases at V and 3 bases at J, with 14 bases between the two ends. The CDR3 sequence is 14 residues long. Germline V gene data show CDR1 as MDHEN and CDR2 as SYDVKM. The CDR3 loop reads CASSQLGRNYEQYF. CDR3 sequence (DNA): TGTGCCAGCAGTCAATTGGGACGGAACTACGAGCAGTACTTC.

This clonotype was found a few times. This sequence joins TRBV6-1 and TRBJ1-1; D unresolved. Trimming took off 8 bases at V and 3 bases at J, with 10 bases between the two ends. Germline V CDR1 and CDR2: MNHNS, SASEGT. This CDR3 has 12 amino acids. The CDR3 DNA follows: TGTGCCAGCTCCCCGGTGGACACTGAAGCTTTCTTT. Its translation is CASSPVDTEAFF.

The chain uses TRBV20-1 and TRBJ2-5; 14 positions agree with TRBD2. Losses at the gene ends were 3 bases for V and 5 bases for J; bases not matched to a gene: 8. CDR1 and CDR2 (germline): DFQATT, SNEGSKA (reference sequence). This CDR3 contains 16 residues. CDR3 in DNA: TGCAGTGCTAGGAGACTAGCGGGAGGGAATGCGGAGACCCAGTACTTC. Translating it yields CSARRLAGGNAETQYF.

At least ten counts were recorded for this clonotype. The V and J genes are TRBV12-3 or TRBV12-4 and TRBJ2-4, with D perhaps TRBD1 (5 bases). V shed 3 bases and J shed 5 bases, with 8 bases lying between them. The CDR3 sequence is 13 residues long. CDR3 bases: TGTGCCAGCAGTTTCTTAGGGGAAAACATTCAGTACTTC. Translated: CASSFLGENIQYF.

This clonotype has a handful of counts. V and J are TRBV6-2 or TRBV6-3 and TRBJ2-7; no reliable D call. Germline values: CDR1 MNHEY, CDR2 SVGEGT. V lost 2 bases to trimming and J lost 2 bases, with 4 bases between them. This CDR3 has 12 amino acids. CDR3 sequence reads: CASSYGTYEQYF. DNA of the CDR3: TGTGCCAGCAGTTACGGGACCTACGAGCAGTACTTC.

This clonotype was seen repeatedly, ten times or more. The J gene is TRBJ2-1, the V gene TRBV28; D remains ambiguous. Trimming removed 1 base at V and 5 bases at J, with 12 bases between. Germline CDR1 reads MDHEN; CDR2 reads SYDVKM. CDR3 length: 15 residues. This CDR3 reads CASSLSFRTNNEQFF. In DNA, the CDR3 is TGTGCCAGCAGTTTATCGTTCAGGACCAACAATGAGCAGTTCTTC.

Of note for this clonotype: It may be a read error: a sequence one base away is much more abundant. The rearrangement links TRBV20-1 to TRBJ2-2; D is possibly TRBD2 (6 bases). The CDR3 contains 11 residues. From germline, CDR1 is DFQATT and CDR2 SNEGSKA (reference sequence). CDR3 region: CGARELGELFF. The CDR3 bases are TGCGGTGCCCGGGAGCTCGGGGAGCTGTTTTTT.